This T cell receptor (beta chain) appears in the sequencing data of a study of blood T cell repertoires in COVID-19 (dated by TCRdb to the early 2020s). Broadly, across the study: Collaborator samples came from the United States, Italy and Spain and covered acute and convalescent phases of COVID-19. The material from the prospective study consisted of cDNA or gDNA derived from T cells, B-cell-depleted T cells, or PBMCs. Subjects who had been exposed to COVID-19, were actively infected with it, or had recovered from it provided the deeply sampled blood TCRbeta repertoires that made up the dataset. The repertoires were released in a freely available public database intended as a resource for research on the immune response to SARS-CoV-2. Samples came from the ongoing ImmuneRACE study (first 160 participants) plus 1,254 subjects from 6 global collaborators. The sample metadata nearly always contained a de-identified subject ID, COVID-19 status, age in years and sex. HLA class I and class II types, where available, came from metadata supplied by the sample provider rather than from assay-based typing. Study-level results and caveats: The quantity of clinical and demographic metadata differed by source and by participant and was supplied without curation.

Whole blood was collected in K2EDTA tubes by collaborating institutions according to the institutions' own protocols. Collaborator samples were shipped for TCRbeta analysis as frozen whole blood, isolated PBMCs, or DNA extracted from either sample type. TCRbeta CDR3 regions were amplified from genomic DNA by means of the immunoSEQ Assay, a bias-controlled multiplex PCR. On the authors' methods: Within the assay, amplification of reference gene primers was used to estimate how many nucleated cells each sample contained. Sequence reads were collapsed and filtered to measure the absolute abundance of every unique TCRbeta CDR3 rearrangement. For each sample, productive Simpson clonality was calculated as the square root of Simpson's diversity index across productive rearrangements. The immuneACCESS repertoire file appears here via TCRdb, limited to in-frame rearrangements. These files lack a portion of the clones; in checked studies, under half of the deficit traces to unresolved V genes, and the cause of the others is not known. That table gives V, J and clone size, and the DNA gave D and trimming. The sample table shows under 95,000 clones, and over 75% are seen once. 7% to 9% of the sample is taken by the ten largest.

As concerns this clone: Its antigen is unknown. The input lacks base qualities; no much larger clone sits a single base away.

This clonotype was sampled from a human donor with acute or convalescent COVID-19. The donor label of this sample is uncertain. Sequenced: peripheral blood.

The base sequence is TGTGCCAGCAGCGTAGACGGGCGGGGGGGCCGCGAGCAGTTCTTC. Its protein product is CASSVDGRGGREQFF. The chain employs TRBV9 and TRBJ2-1; 9 bases in the junction line up with TRBD2. The germline V gene supplies CDR1 SGDLS and CDR2 YYNGEE. The V end gives up 0 bases and the J end 10 bases, leaving 8 bases in the junction not matched to a gene. The CDR3 covers 15 residues, taking in both the cysteine and the phenylalanine. Only the CDR3 portion is preserved as DNA: 45 bases, with reading frame beginning at the first base.